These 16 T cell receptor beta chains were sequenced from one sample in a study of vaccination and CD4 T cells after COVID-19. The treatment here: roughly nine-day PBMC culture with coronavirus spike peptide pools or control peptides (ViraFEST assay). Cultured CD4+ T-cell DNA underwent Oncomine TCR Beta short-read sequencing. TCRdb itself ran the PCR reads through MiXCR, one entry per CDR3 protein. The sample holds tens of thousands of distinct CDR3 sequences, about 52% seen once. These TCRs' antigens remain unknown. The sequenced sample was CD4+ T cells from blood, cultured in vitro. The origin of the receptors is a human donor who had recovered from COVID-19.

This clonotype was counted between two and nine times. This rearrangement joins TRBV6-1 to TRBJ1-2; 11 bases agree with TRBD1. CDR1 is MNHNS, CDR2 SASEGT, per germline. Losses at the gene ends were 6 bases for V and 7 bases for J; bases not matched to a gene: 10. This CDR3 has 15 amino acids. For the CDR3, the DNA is TGTGCCAGCAGGCACGGACAGGGGGCTCAAGTTGGCTACACCTTC. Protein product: CASRHGQGAQVGYTF.

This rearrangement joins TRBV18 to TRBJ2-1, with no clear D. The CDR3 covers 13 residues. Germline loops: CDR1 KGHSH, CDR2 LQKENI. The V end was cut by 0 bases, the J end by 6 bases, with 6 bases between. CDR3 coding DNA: TGTGCCAGCTCACCACCGTATATCAATGAGCAGTTCTTC. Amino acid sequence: CASSPPYINEQFF.

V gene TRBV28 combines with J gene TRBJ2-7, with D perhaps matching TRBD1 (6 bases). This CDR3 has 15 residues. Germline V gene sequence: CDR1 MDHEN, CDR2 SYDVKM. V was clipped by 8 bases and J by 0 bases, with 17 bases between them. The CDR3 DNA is TGTGCCAGCGGACGACAGGCCACGGGCTCCTACGAGCAGTACTTC. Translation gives CASGRQATGSYEQYF. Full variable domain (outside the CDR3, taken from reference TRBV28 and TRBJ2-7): DVKVTQSSRYLVKRTGEKVFLECVQDMDHENMFWYRQDPGLGLRLIYFSYDVKMKEKGDIPEGYSVSREKKERFSLILESASTNQTSMYLCASGRQATGSYEQYFGPGTRLTVT.

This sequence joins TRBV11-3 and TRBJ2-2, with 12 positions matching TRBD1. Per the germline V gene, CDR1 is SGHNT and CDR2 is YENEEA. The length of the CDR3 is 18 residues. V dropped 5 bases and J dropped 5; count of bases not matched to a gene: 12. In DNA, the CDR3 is TGTGCCAGCAGCCCAACAAGGGACAGGGGGCAAGTTACCGGGGAGCTGTTTTTT. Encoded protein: CASSPTRDRGQVTGELFF. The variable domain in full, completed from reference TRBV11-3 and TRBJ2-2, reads EAGVVQSPRYKIIEKKQPVAFWCNPISGHNTLYWYLQNLGQGPELLIRYENEEAVDDSQLPKDRFSAERLKGVDSTLKIQPAELGDSAVYLCASSPTRDRGQVTGELFFGEGSRLTVL.

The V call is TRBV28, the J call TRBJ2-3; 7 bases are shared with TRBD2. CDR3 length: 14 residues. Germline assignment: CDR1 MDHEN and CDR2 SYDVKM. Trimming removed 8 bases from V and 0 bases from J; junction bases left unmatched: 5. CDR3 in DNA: TGTGCCAGCGGGAGGGACCTAAGCACAGATACGCAGTATTTT. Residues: CASGRDLSTDTQYF.

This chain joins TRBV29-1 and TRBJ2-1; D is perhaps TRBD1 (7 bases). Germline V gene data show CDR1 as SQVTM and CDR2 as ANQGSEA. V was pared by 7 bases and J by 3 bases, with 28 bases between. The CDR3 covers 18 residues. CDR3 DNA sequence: TGCAGCGCGAGTGGTGGGACAGTGGGACTCCGCAGCTACAATGAGCAGTTCTTC. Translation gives CSASGGTVGLRSYNEQFF.

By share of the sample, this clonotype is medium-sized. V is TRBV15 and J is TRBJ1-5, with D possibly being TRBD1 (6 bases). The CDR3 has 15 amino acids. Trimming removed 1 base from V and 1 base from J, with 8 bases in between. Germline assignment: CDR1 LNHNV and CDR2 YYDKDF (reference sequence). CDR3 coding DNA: TGTGCCACCAGCAGAGGCGGGACAAGCAATCAGCCCCAGCATTTT. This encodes CATSRGGTSNQPQHF.

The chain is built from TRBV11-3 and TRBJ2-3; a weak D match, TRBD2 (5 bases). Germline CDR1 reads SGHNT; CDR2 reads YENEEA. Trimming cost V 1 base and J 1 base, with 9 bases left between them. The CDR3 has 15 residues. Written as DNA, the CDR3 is TGTGCCAGCAGCTTAGGAGGGAAGGGCACAGATACGCAGTATTTT. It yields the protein CASSLGGKGTDTQYF. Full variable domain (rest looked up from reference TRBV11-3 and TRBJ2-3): EAGVVQSPRYKIIEKKQPVAFWCNPISGHNTLYWYLQNLGQGPELLIRYENEEAVDDSQLPKDRFSAERLKGVDSTLKIQPAELGDSAVYLCASSLGGKGTDTQYFGPGTRLTVL.

The DNA of the CDR3 is TGCGCCAGCAGCTGGGCCGTAGCGGGGGGGCCCGGCGGGGAGCTGTTTTTT. This sequence encodes CASSWAVAGGPGGELFF. This chain uses TRBV5-1 with TRBJ2-2, with 11 positions matching TRBD2. The germline gives CDR1 SGHRS, CDR2 YFSETQ. The CDR3 covers 17 residues. The ends lost 3 bases at V and 7 bases at J; junction bases unmatched: 11.

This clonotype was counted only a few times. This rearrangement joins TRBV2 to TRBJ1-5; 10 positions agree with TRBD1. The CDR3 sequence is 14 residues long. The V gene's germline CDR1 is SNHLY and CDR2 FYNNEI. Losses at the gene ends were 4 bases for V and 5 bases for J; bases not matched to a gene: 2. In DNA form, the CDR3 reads TGTGCCAGCAGTGTTGACAGGGGGCATCAGCCCCAGCATTTT. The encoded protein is CASSVDRGHQPQHF.

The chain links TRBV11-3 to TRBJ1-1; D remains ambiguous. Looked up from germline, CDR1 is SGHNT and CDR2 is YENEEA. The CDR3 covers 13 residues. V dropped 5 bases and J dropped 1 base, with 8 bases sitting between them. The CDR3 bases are TGTGCCAGCAGCCTTAGGGAGAACACTGAAGCTTTCTTT. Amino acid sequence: CASSLRENTEAFF.

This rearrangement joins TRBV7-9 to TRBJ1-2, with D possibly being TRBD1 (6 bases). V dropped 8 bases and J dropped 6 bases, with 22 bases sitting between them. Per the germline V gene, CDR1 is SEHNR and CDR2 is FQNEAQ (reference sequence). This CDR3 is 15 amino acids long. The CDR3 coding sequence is TGTGCCAGCCCCGATGGAGCGTTCCAGGGGAATGGCTACACCTTC. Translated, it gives CASPDGAFQGNGYTF.

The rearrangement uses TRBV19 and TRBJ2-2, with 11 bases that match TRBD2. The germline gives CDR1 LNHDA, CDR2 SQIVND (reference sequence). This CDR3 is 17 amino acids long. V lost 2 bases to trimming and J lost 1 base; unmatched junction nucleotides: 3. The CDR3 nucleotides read TGTGCCAGTAGTATATCCCTAGCGGGAGGGAACACCGGGGAGCTGTTTTTT. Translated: CASSISLAGGNTGELFF.

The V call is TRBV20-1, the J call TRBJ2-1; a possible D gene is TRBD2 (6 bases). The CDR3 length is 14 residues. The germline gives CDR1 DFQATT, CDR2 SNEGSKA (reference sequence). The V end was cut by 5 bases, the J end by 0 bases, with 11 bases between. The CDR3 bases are TGCAGTGCTGCTGGGGGGACCTCCTACAATGAGCAGTTCTTC. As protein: CSAAGGTSYNEQFF.

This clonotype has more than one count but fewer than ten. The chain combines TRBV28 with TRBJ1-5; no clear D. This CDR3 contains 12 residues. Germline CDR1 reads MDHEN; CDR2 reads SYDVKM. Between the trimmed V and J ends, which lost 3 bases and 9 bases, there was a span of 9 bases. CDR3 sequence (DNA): TGTGCCAGCAGTTTGGTGCTCCGGCCCCAGCATTTT. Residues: CASSLVLRPQHF.

For the CDR3, the DNA is TGCAGTGCTCCCTCGACAGGGGGCACTGAAGCTTTCTTT. Its protein product is CSAPSTGGTEAFF. The chain uses TRBV20-1 and TRBJ1-1; 9 positions match TRBD1. The CDR3 loop spans 13 amino acids. In germline, CDR1 is DFQATT, CDR2 SNEGSKA (reference sequence). The ends lost 5 bases at V and 4 bases at J; junction bases unmatched: 5.